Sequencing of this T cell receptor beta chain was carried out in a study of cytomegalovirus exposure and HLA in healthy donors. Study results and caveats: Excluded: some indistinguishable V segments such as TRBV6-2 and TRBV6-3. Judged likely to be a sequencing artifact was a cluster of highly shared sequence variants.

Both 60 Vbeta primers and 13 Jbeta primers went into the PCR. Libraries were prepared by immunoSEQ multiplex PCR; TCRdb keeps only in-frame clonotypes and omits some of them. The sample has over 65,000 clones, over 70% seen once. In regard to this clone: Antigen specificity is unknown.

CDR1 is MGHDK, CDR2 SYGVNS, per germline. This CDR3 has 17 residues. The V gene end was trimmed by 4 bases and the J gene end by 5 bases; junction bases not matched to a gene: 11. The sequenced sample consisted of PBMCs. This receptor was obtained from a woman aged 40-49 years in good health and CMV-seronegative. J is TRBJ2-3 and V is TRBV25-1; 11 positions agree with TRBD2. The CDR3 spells CASSGRRASGRQDTQYF. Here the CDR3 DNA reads TGTGCCAGCAGTGGGAGGCGGGCTAGCGGGAGGCAAGATACGCAGTATTTT.